This TCR beta chain stems from a study of CD8+ T cells in alopecia areata. Overall study context: Once tofacitinib had been taken for 6 to 18 months, 6 months off drug followed.

The study, taken as a whole, reports: Scalp sequencing captures resident alphabeta T cells of normal skin too. Lesional scalp, notably in alopecia totalis/universalis, had clonality above that of normal scalp.

This clone was recorded a few times. No antigen is known for it. Lesional scalp tissue (obtained by punch biopsy) and peripheral blood were collected from alopecia areata patients. RNA was isolated and reverse transcribed to cDNA, the sequencing template. Assay used: immunoSEQ multiplex PCR; TCRdb lists only in-frame clones, some missing. This sample has roughly 150,000 clones, with 40% to 50% found just once. CDR1 is SGHDT and CDR2 is YYEEEE in the germline V gene. The ends were cut back, 4 bases at V and 1 base at J, with 11 bases in the middle. The CDR3 is 14 residues long. J is TRBJ2-5 and V is TRBV5-6; D is undetermined. This TCR was recovered from a human donor with alopecia areata. Sequencing input: CD4+ T cells sorted from blood. CDR3: CASSGSTRQETQYF. CDR3 nucleotides: TGTGCCAGCAGCGGATCAACTCGCCAAGAGACCCAGTACTTC.